The sequence of this T cell receptor beta chain was determined in a study of blood T cell repertoires in COVID-19. Study-wide background: Sites in the United States, Italy and Spain provided acute and convalescent COVID-19 samples.

Data came from immunoSEQ multiplex PCR; TCRdb stores just in-frame clones and leaves some out. The table lists roughly 300,000 clones, approximately 89% of them singletons. The specimen sequenced was peripheral blood. The receptor's source is a woman in her 30s with COVID-19, enrolled during active disease.

The CDR3 spells CASSLTTATVYGYTF. DNA of the CDR3: TGTGCCAGCAGCTTAACGACTGCGACAGTCTATGGCTACACCTTC. The gene calls are TRBV11-2 and TRBJ1-2, with D possibly being TRBD1 (5 bases). Germline values: CDR1 SGHAT, CDR2 FQNNGV. V dropped 2 bases and J dropped 4 bases, with 14 bases sitting between them. CDR3 length equals 15 residues.